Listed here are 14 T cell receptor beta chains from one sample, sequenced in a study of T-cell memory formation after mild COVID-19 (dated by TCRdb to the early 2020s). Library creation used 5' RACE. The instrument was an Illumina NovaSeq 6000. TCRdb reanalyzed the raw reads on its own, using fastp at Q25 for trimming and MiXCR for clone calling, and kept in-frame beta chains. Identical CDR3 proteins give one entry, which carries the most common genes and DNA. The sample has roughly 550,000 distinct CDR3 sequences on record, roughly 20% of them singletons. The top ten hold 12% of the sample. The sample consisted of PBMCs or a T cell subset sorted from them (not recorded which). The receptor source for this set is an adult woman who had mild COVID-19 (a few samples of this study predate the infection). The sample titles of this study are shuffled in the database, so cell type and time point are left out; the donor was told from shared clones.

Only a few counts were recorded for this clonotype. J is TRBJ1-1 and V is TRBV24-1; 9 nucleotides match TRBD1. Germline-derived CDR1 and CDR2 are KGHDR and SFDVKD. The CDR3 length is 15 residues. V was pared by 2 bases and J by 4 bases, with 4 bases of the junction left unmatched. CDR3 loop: CATSDSGTGSTEAFF. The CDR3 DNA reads TGTGCCACCAGTGATTCCGGGACAGGGTCCACTGAAGCTTTCTTT.

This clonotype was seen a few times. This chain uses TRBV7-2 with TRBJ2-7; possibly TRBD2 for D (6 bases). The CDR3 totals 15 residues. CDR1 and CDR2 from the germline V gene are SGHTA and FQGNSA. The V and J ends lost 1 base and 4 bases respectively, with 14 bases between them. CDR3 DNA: TGTGCCAGCAGCTTAGGAGGGCAGGCGGGATACGAGCAGTACTTC. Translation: CASSLGGQAGYEQYF. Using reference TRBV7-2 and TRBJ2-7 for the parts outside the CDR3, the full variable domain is GAGVSQSPSNKVTEKGKDVELRCDPISGHTALYWYRQSLGQGLEFLIYFQGNSAPDKSGLPSDRFSAERTGGSVSTLTIQRTQQEDSAVYLCASSLGGQAGYEQYFGPGTRLTVT.

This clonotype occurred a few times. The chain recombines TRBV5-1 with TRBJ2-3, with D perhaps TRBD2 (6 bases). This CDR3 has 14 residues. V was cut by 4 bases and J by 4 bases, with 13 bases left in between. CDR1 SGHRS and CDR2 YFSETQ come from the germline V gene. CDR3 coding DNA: TGCGCCAGCAGCCCCCGGGGGTCGGCAGATACGCAGTATTTT. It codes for CASSPRGSADTQYF.

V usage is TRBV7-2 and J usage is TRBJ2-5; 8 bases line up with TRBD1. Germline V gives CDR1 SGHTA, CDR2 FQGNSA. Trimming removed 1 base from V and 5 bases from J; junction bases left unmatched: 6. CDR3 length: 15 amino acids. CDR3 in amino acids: CASSLGGTGGETQYF. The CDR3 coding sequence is TGTGCCAGCAGCTTAGGGGGGACAGGAGGCGAGACCCAGTACTTC. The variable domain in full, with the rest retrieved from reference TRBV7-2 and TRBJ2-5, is GAGVSQSPSNKVTEKGKDVELRCDPISGHTALYWYRQSLGQGLEFLIYFQGNSAPDKSGLPSDRFSAERTGGSVSTLTIQRTQQEDSAVYLCASSLGGTGGETQYFGPGTRLLVL.

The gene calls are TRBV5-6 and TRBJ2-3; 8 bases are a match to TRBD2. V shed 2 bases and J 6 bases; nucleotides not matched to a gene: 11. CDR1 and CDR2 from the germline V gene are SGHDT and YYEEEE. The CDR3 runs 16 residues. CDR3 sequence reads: CASSLSPGGALDTQYF. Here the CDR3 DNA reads TGTGCCAGCAGCTTATCCCCCGGGGGGGCCTTGGATACGCAGTATTTT.

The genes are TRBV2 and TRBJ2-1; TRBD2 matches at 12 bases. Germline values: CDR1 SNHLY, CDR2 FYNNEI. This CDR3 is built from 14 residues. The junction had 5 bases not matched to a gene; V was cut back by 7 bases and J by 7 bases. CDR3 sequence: CASIGLAGRNEQFF. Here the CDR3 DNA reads TGTGCCAGCATAGGACTAGCGGGGAGGAATGAGCAGTTCTTC.

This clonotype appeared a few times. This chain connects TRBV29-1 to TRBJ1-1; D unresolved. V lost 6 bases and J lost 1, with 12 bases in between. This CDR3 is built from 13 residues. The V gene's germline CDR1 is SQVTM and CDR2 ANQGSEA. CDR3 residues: CSVAEGRNTEAFF. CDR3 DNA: TGCAGCGTCGCTGAAGGGAGGAACACTGAAGCTTTCTTT.

DNA of the CDR3: TGCAGCGTTGGAGGCGGGGGGGTCAAAAACATTCAGTACTTC. Translation: CSVGGGGVKNIQYF. The rearrangement links TRBV29-1 to TRBJ2-4; 9 bases are shared with TRBD2. CDR1 is SQVTM and CDR2 is ANQGSEA in the germline V gene. The trim removed 4 bases at V and 3 bases at J, leaving 4 bases unmatched. The CDR3 is made up of 14 amino acids.

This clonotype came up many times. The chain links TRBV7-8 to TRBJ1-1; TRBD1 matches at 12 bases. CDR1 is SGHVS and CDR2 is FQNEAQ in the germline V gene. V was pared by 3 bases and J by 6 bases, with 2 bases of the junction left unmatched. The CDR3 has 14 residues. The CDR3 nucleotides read TGTGCCAGCAGCTTGGGACAGGGGGCTCCTGAAGCTTTCTTT. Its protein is CASSLGQGAPEAFF. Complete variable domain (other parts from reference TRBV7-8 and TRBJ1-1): GAGVSQSPRYKVAKRGQDVALRCDPISGHVSLFWYQQALGQGPEFLTYFQNEAQLDKSGLPSDRFFAERPEGSVSTLKIQRTQQEDSAVYLCASSLGQGAPEAFFGQGTRLTVV.

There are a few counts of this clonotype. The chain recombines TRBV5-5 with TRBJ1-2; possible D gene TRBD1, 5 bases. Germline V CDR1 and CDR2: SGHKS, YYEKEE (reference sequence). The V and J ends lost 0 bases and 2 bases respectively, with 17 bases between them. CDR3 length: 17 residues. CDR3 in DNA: TGTGCCAGCAGCTTGGACGAGGGGTCACCCCTAAACTATGGCTACACCTTC. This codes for CASSLDEGSPLNYGYTF.

The CDR3 nucleotides are TGTGCCAGCTCACCTGTCCTTAGACGGGATAGCAATCAGCCCCAGCATTTT. Translating it yields CASSPVLRRDSNQPQHF. V is TRBV18 and J is TRBJ1-5, with unresolved D. The CDR3 has 17 amino acids. Trimming took off 3 bases at V and 0 bases at J, with 15 bases between the two ends. Germline V lookup: CDR1 KGHSH, CDR2 LQKENI.

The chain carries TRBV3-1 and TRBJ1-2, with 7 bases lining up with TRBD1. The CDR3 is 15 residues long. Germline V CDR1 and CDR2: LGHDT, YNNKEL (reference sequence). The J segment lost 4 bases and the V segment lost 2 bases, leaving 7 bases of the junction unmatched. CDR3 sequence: CASSQHGAGGYGYTF. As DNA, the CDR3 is TGTGCCAGCAGCCAACACGGGGCAGGGGGCTATGGCTACACCTTC.

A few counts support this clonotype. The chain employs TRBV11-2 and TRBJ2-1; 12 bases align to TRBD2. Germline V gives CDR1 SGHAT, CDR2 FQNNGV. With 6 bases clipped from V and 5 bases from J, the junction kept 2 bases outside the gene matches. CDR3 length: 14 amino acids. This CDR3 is CASRWTSGNNEQFF. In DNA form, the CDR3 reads TGTGCCAGCAGATGGACTAGCGGGAACAATGAGCAGTTCTTC.

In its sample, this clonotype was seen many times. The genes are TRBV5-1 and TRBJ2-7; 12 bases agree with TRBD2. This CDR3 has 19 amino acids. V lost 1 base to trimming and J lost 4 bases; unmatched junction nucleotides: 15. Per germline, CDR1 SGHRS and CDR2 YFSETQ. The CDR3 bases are TGCGCCAGCAGCTTGAGCGGACTAGCGGGACGTAGTTTCCCATACGAGCAGTACTTC. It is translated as CASSLSGLAGRSFPYEQYF.